Following are 29 T cell receptor beta chains from one sample sequenced in a study of OX40 agonist ivuxolimab in advanced cancers. TCRdb's copy holds only in-frame clones and misses some; the assay was immunoSEQ multiplex PCR. There are approximately 94,000 clones in the sample; about 88% occur only once, and around 0.16% lies in the top ten. Sequencing was performed on CD4+ or CD8+ T cells sorted from blood, taken in a trial of the OX40 agonist ivuxolimab. These receptors originate from an adult with an advanced solid tumor such as melanoma, head and neck, liver or kidney cancer.

V gene TRBV15 combines with J gene TRBJ2-5; TRBD1 aligns across 11 bases. The CDR3 runs to 17 residues. J lost 4 bases, V lost 3 bases, and 10 bases had no gene match. Per the germline V gene, CDR1 is LNHNV and CDR2 is YYDKDF (reference sequence). CDR3: CATSSGQGAFGRETQYF. CDR3 nucleotide sequence: TGTGCCACCAGCAGCGGACAGGGGGCTTTCGGGCGAGAGACCCAGTACTTC. Full variable domain (rest looked up from reference TRBV15 and TRBJ2-5): DAMVIQNPRYQVTQFGKPVTLSCSQTLNHNVMYWYQQKSSQAPKLLFHYYDKDFNNEADTPDNFQSRRPNTSFCFLDIRSPGLGDTAMYLCATSSGQGAFGRETQYFGPGTRLLVL.

The rearrangement links TRBV7-9 to TRBJ1-3; D uncertain. Germline V gene sequence: CDR1 SEHNR, CDR2 FQNEAQ (reference sequence). The CDR3 runs 14 residues. Deletions cut 1 base from V and 1 base from J, with 5 bases between. Here the CDR3 reads CASSLVGSGNTIYF. The CDR3 DNA sequence: TGTGCCAGCAGCTTAGTGGGGTCTGGAAACACCATATATTTT.

The chain combines TRBV6-6 with TRBJ2-7; 8 bases map to TRBD2. With 5 bases clipped from V and 6 bases from J, the junction kept 6 bases outside the gene matches. The CDR3 contains 13 residues. Germline CDR1 reads MNHNY; CDR2 reads SVGAGI (reference sequence). Written as DNA, the CDR3 is TGTGCCAGCAGTCGTAGCGGGATTGGCGAGCAGTACTTC. As protein: CASSRSGIGEQYF.

Only a few counts were recorded for this clone. This chain joins TRBV6-5 and TRBJ2-3; perhaps TRBD1 as D (6 bases). Trimming took 6 bases from V and 4 from J, leaving 11 bases between them. Germline-derived CDR1 and CDR2 are MNHEY and SVGAGI. This CDR3 comprises 13 residues. CDR3 sequence reads: CASRRQAPDTQYF. DNA for the CDR3: TGTGCCAGCAGGCGACAGGCCCCAGATACGCAGTATTTT.

V usage is TRBV9 and J usage is TRBJ2-3; no firm D call. Trimming stripped 1 base from V and 0 bases from J, with 9 bases between. Germline V lookup: CDR1 SGDLS, CDR2 YYNGEE. This CDR3 region has 15 residues. The CDR3 reads CASSVPAGSTDTQYF. The CDR3 coding sequence is TGTGCCAGCAGCGTACCAGCCGGGAGCACAGATACGCAGTATTTT.

For the CDR3, the DNA is TGTGCCAGCTGCGAGACAGGGGGTGGCAAAAACATTCAGTACTTC. Protein product: CASCETGGGKNIQYF. The chain is built from TRBV2 and TRBJ2-4, with TRBD1 matching 9 bases. Germline assignment: CDR1 SNHLY and CDR2 FYNNEI. The CDR3 loop spans 15 amino acids. Trimming took 8 bases from V and 3 from J; bases not matched to a gene: 8.

The V and J genes are TRBV7-8 and TRBJ1-2; D remains unclear. CDR1 SGHVS and CDR2 FQNEAQ come from the germline V gene. The V and J ends lost 0 bases and 7 bases respectively, with 3 bases between them. CDR3 length: 11 amino acids. CDR3 in DNA: TGTGCCAGCAGCTTAGCGATTGGCTACACCTTC. Protein sequence: CASSLAIGYTF. Combining the CDR3 with reference TRBV7-8 and TRBJ1-2 gives the whole variable domain GAGVSQSPRYKVAKRGQDVALRCDPISGHVSLFWYQQALGQGPEFLTYFQNEAQLDKSGLPSDRFFAERPEGSVSTLKIQRTQQEDSAVYLCASSLAIGYTFGSGTRLTVV.

V gene TRBV15 combines with J gene TRBJ2-7; D tentatively reads TRBD1 or TRBD2 (5 bases each). This CDR3 has 12 residues. Trimming took off 8 bases at V and 5 bases at J, with 13 bases between the two ends. In germline, CDR1 is LNHNV, CDR2 YYDKDF (reference sequence). The CDR3 nucleotides read TGTGCCACCCGTGGGGGTTTCGACGAGCAGTACTTC. This encodes CATRGGFDEQYF.

The J gene is TRBJ1-6, the V gene TRBV5-1; TRBD1 agrees at 7 bases. The CDR3 sequence is 15 residues long. Looked up from germline, CDR1 is SGHRS and CDR2 is YFSETQ. The V gene end was trimmed by 5 bases and the J gene end by 0 bases; junction bases not matched to a gene: 2. The CDR3 is CASSRDSSYNSPLHF. CDR3 sequence (DNA): TGCGCCAGCAGTCGGGACAGCTCCTATAATTCACCCCTCCACTTT.

The rearrangement links TRBV5-1 to TRBJ2-4, with a possible D match to TRBD1 (6 bases). The CDR3 consists of 15 residues. Per the germline V gene, CDR1 is SGHRS and CDR2 is YFSETQ. The ends were cut back, 0 bases at V and 9 bases at J, with 16 bases in the middle. The CDR3 region has the DNA TGCGCCAGCAGCTTGGGGGGCGTGGGGGCCCGCATTCAGTACTTC. The encoded protein is CASSLGGVGARIQYF.

This clone turned up a few times. The rearrangement uses TRBV7-9 and TRBJ1-5; no clear D. CDR1 and CDR2 from the germline V gene are SEHNR and FQNEAQ (reference sequence). Between the trimmed V and J ends, which lost 0 bases and 0 bases, there was a span of 3 bases. The CDR3 spans 14 residues. The CDR3 sequence: CASSLAGSNQPQHF. The CDR3 DNA reads as TGTGCCAGCAGCTTAGCGGGTAGCAATCAGCCCCAGCATTTT. The complete variable domain, with remaining parts taken from reference TRBV7-9 and TRBJ1-5, reads DTGVSQNPRHKITKRGQNVTFRCDPISEHNRLYWYRQTLGQGPEFLTYFQNEAQLEKSRLLSDRFSAERPKGSFSTLEIQRTEQGDSAMYLCASSLAGSNQPQHFGDGTRLSIL.

The chain links TRBV6-5 to TRBJ2-7; TRBD1 might be the D (6 bases). Germline CDR1 MNHEY, CDR2 SVGAGI. The CDR3 has 11 amino acids. The germline V and J ends were trimmed by 8 bases and 2 bases, with 7 bases remaining between them. The CDR3 spells CASRDTYEQYF. The CDR3 DNA is TGTGCCAGCCGGGACACCTACGAGCAGTACTTC.

The CDR3 sequence: CASSSDRTGELFF. DNA for the CDR3: TGTGCCAGCAGCTCAGACAGAACCGGGGAGCTGTTTTTT. V gene TRBV7-3 combines with J gene TRBJ2-2; possible D gene TRBD1, 5 bases. Germline lookup yields CDR1 SGHTA and CDR2 FQGTGA. V lost 4 bases and J lost 5, with 8 bases in between. The CDR3 consists of 13 residues.

The chain couples TRBV6-1 to TRBJ2-7, with TRBD1 matching 7 bases. Germline-derived CDR1 and CDR2 are MNHNS and SASEGT. V lost 0 bases and J lost 2; bases outside the gene matches: 10. This CDR3 contains 17 residues. The CDR3 bases are TGTGCCAGCAGTGAAGCCGCCCCGGGACAGCCTCCCTACGAGCAGTACTTC. Translating it yields CASSEAAPGQPPYEQYF.

The chain employs TRBV30 and TRBJ2-1; D uncertain. The germline V gene encodes CDR1 GTSNPN and CDR2 SVGIG (reference sequence). The CDR3 sequence is 14 residues long. V was trimmed by 0 bases and J by 5 bases, leaving 11 bases between them. Here the CDR3 DNA reads TGTGCCTGGAGTGTCACCGGTGTAGACAATGAGCAGTTCTTC. Translation gives CAWSVTGVDNEQFF. The entire variable domain, with the rest obtained from reference TRBV30 and TRBJ2-1, is as follows: SQTIHQWPATLVQPVGSPLSLECTVEGTSNPNLYWYRQAAGRGLQLLFYSVGIGQISSEVPQNLSASRPQDRQFILSSKKLLLSDSGFYLCAWSVTGVDNEQFFGPGTRLTVL.

This clone was observed a single time. V is TRBV27 and J is TRBJ2-3; 10 bases align to TRBD2. The CDR3 is made up of 17 amino acids. V gave up 6 bases and J gave up 4 bases; unmatched junction bases: 13. From germline, CDR1 is MNHEY and CDR2 SMNVEV (reference sequence). CDR3 sequence: CASRQLFSGRRADTQYF. CDR3 DNA: TGTGCCAGCAGACAATTGTTTAGCGGGAGGAGGGCAGATACGCAGTATTTT.

The rearrangement uses TRBV10-3 and TRBJ2-1; a possible D gene is TRBD2 (5 bases). The CDR3 has 14 amino acids. V lost 4 bases, J lost 7 bases, and 14 bases lay in between. Germline CDR1 is ENHRY and CDR2 is SYGVKD. CDR3: CAISGGLMHNEQFF. CDR3 bases: TGTGCCATCAGTGGAGGGTTGATGCATAATGAGCAGTTCTTC.

J is TRBJ2-2 and V is TRBV2; D is undetermined. V lost 4 bases to trimming and J lost 4 bases, with 7 bases between them. The CDR3 length is 13 residues. Germline V gene lookup returns CDR1 SNHLY and CDR2 FYNNEI. The chain's CDR3 is CASSVDITGELFF. CDR3 sequence (DNA): TGTGCCAGCAGTGTTGACATCACCGGGGAGCTGTTTTTT.

The chain employs TRBV19 and TRBJ1-5; no reliable D call. Germline-derived CDR1 and CDR2 are LNHDA and SQIVND (reference sequence). The V end was cut by 0 bases, the J end by 11 bases, with 17 bases between. CDR3 size: 15 residues. The CDR3 region is CASSIDPGFYWAQHF. CDR3 nucleotides: TGTGCCAGTAGTATAGATCCGGGATTCTATTGGGCCCAGCATTTT.

The chain employs TRBV29-1 and TRBJ2-1; 12 bases map to TRBD2. The length of the CDR3 is 19 residues. Germline loops: CDR1 SQVTM, CDR2 ANQGSEA. The V gene end was trimmed by 5 bases and the J gene end by 0 bases; junction bases not matched to a gene: 14. CDR3: CSVWPWASGGAGSYNEQFF. The CDR3 DNA sequence: TGCAGCGTTTGGCCCTGGGCTAGCGGGGGGGCCGGCTCCTACAATGAGCAGTTCTTC.

V gene TRBV7-2 combines with J gene TRBJ1-5; 10 bases line up with TRBD1. Germline V lookup: CDR1 SGHTA, CDR2 FQGNSA. The junction had 9 bases not matched to a gene; V was cut back by 5 bases and J by 11 bases. The CDR3 spans 14 residues. The chain's CDR3 is CASSQRDRGSTQHF. CDR3 sequence (DNA): TGTGCCAGCAGCCAAAGGGACAGGGGATCGACCCAGCATTTT. The full variable domain, in which reference TRBV7-2 and TRBJ1-5 provide the parts outside the CDR3, is GAGVSQSPSNKVTEKGKDVELRCDPISGHTALYWYRQSLGQGLEFLIYFQGNSAPDKSGLPSDRFSAERTGGSVSTLTIQRTQQEDSAVYLCASSQRDRGSTQHFGDGTRLSIL.

The rearrangement links TRBV6-1 to TRBJ1-6; no clear D gene. The V gene lost 4 bases and the J gene lost 2 bases, with 6 bases spanning the gap. The CDR3 totals 14 residues. Germline V gene sequence: CDR1 MNHNS, CDR2 SASEGT. CDR3 region: CASSVGPYNSPLHF. CDR3 DNA sequence: TGTGCCAGCAGTGTTGGTCCCTATAATTCACCCCTCCACTTT.

V gene TRBV28 combines with J gene TRBJ2-3; D is possibly TRBD2 (5 bases). CDR3 length: 14 amino acids. V lost 2 bases to trimming and J lost 1 base, with 7 bases between them. The germline gives CDR1 MDHEN, CDR2 SYDVKM. Written as DNA, the CDR3 is TGTGCCAGCAGTTTAGCGGGCCGCACAGATACGCAGTATTTT. It specifies CASSLAGRTDTQYF. Filled out from reference TRBV28 and TRBJ2-3, the complete variable domain reads DVKVTQSSRYLVKRTGEKVFLECVQDMDHENMFWYRQDPGLGLRLIYFSYDVKMKEKGDIPEGYSVSREKKERFSLILESASTNQTSMYLCASSLAGRTDTQYFGPGTRLTVL.

This chain links TRBV5-1 with TRBJ2-3, with 7 bases identical to TRBD2. The germline gives CDR1 SGHRS, CDR2 YFSETQ. J gave up 4 bases and V 3 bases, and 11 bases lay outside the gene matches. This CDR3 has 16 amino acids. CDR3 amino acids: CASSWAAGWDPDTQYF. In DNA form, the CDR3 reads TGCGCCAGCAGCTGGGCAGCGGGATGGGATCCAGATACGCAGTATTTT.

The chain uses TRBV7-6 and TRBJ2-7; 8 bases line up with TRBD2. The CDR3 contains 17 residues. Trimming cost V 1 base and J 6 bases; bases outside gene matches: 14. From germline, CDR1 is SGHVS and CDR2 FNYEAQ. The CDR3 spells CASSLGVSGSPTSEQYF. DNA for the CDR3: TGTGCCAGCAGCTTAGGGGTCAGCGGGAGTCCTACAAGCGAGCAGTACTTC.

The rearrangement joins TRBV30 to TRBJ1-1, with D possibly TRBD1 on 5 matching bases. The V gene lost 7 bases and the J gene lost 2 bases, with 11 bases spanning the gap. This CDR3 spans 12 amino acids. The V gene's germline CDR1 is GTSNPN and CDR2 SVGIG (reference sequence). The CDR3 region is CALKQANTEAFF. The DNA of the CDR3 is TGTGCCTTAAAACAGGCTAACACTGAAGCTTTCTTT.

The rearrangement joins TRBV19 to TRBJ2-2; D is ambiguous. This CDR3 has 14 amino acids. Germline V gene sequence: CDR1 LNHDA, CDR2 SQIVND (reference sequence). The germline V and J ends were trimmed by 7 bases and 0 bases, with 9 bases remaining between them. For the CDR3, the DNA is TGTGCCAGTAACCCGGACGCGAACACCGGGGAGCTGTTTTTT. Amino acid sequence: CASNPDANTGELFF.

The genes are TRBV18 and TRBJ2-2, with no clear D. The germline CDR1 and CDR2 sequences are KGHSH and LQKENI. The CDR3 runs to 15 residues. The V end lost 0 bases, the J end lost 1 base, and 6 bases lay between the germline ends. As DNA, the CDR3 is TGTGCCAGCTCACCACCGGGCGGGAACACCGGGGAGCTGTTTTTT. As protein: CASSPPGGNTGELFF.

The V call is TRBV30, the J call TRBJ1-5; D is undetermined. Trimming stripped 0 bases from V and 0 bases from J, with 18 bases between. This CDR3 has 18 residues. The germline V gene encodes CDR1 GTSNPN and CDR2 SVGIG (reference sequence). CDR3 sequence reads: CAWSVGLLSFTSNQPQHF. The DNA for the CDR3 is TGTGCCTGGAGTGTAGGTCTCCTTTCGTTCACTAGCAATCAGCCCCAGCATTTT.